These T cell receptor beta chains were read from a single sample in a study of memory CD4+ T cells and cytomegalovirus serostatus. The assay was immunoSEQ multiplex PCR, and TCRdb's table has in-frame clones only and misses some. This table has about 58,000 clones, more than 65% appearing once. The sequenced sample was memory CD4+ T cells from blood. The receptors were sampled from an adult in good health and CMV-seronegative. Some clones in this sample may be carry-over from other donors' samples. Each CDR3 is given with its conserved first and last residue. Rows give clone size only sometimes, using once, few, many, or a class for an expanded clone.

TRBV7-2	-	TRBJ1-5	CASSLEGTENQPQHF
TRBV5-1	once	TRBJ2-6	CASSFRGSGANVLTF
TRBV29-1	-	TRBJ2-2	CSVEVWVGTGELFF
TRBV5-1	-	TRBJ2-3	CASNRAVGTDTQYF
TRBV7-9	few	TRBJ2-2	CASSLSSDGELFF
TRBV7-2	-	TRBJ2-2	CASSSQTRGRTGELFF
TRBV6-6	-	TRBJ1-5	CATQGRVNQPQHF
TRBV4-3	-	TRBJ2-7	CASSQRLAGVDEQYF
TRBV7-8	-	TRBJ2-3	CASSLNEIPDTQYF
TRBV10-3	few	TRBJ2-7	CAISRDTLYEQYF
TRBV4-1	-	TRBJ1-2	CASSQDSTGGSYGYTF
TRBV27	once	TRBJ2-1	CASSDLGPNNEQFF
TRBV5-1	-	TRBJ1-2	CASSLMANYGYTF
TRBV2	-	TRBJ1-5	CASSGWGDQPQHF
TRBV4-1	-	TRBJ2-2	CASSHTGTGMATGELFF
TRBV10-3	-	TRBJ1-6	CAISLQGQNSPLHF
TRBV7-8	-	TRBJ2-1	CASSRTSSGIRNEQFF